This T cell receptor beta chain derives from a study of T cells after yellow fever vaccination. Study outcomes and limitations: The secondary T-cell response peaked on day 5, not day 15, but was weaker. Booster sampling recovered most clones from primary vaccination (approximately 96% CD4, roughly 90% CD8).

One entry per CDR3 protein, called by TCRdb with MiXCR from the 5' RACE reads. The sample comprises hundreds of thousands of distinct CDR3 sequences, around 4.9% of which are singletons, and around 3.5% rests with the top ten. Trimming removed 3 bases at V and 1 base at J, with 9 bases between. The CDR3 totals 14 residues. Many counts were recorded for this clonotype. What it binds is not known. Sequenced material: CD4+ T cells sorted from PBMCs, taken on the day of the yellow fever booster vaccination. This chain links TRBV12-3 or TRBV12-4 with TRBJ2-5, with a possible D match to TRBD1 (5 bases). This clonotype was obtained from a man aged 18 to 29 who received the YFV17D yellow fever vaccine. The CDR3 loop reads CASSLWQGQETQYF. The CDR3 DNA follows: TGTGCCAGCAGTTTGTGGCAGGGCCAAGAGACCCAGTACTTC.